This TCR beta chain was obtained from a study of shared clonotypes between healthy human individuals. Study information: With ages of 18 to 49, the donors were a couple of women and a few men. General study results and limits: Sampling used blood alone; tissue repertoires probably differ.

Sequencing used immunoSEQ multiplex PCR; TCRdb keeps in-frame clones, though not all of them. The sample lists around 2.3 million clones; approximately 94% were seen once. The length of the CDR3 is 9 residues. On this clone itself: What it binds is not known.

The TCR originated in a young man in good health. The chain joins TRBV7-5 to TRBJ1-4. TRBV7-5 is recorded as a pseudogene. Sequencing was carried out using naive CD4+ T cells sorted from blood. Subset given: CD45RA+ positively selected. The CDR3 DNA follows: TGTGCCATATCCGAAAAACTGTTTTTT. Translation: CAISEKLFF.